This T cell receptor beta chain was found in a study of T cells in Graves' hyperthyroidism and ophthalmopathy. Overall study results and limits: Blood also contained most expanded thyroid clonotypes above 0.001.

Stable disease denoted Graves' hyperthyroidism without ophthalmopathy progression within 18 months. The patients, who ranged from 18 to 65 in age, presented with newly diagnosed hyperthyroidism lasting under 2 months. Using about 10 ml of fresh peripheral blood, PBMCs were prepared. The CDR3 spans 14 residues. The J segment lost 5 bases and the V segment lost 1 base, leaving 6 bases of the junction unmatched. Germline CDR1 GTSNPN, CDR2 SVGIG (reference sequence). This clonotype was recorded a few times. Its antigen is as yet unknown. RNA transcripts yielded amplified TCR beta CDR3 regions. The TCR CDR3 first-round RT-PCR relied on the HTBI primer set. MiXCR, run by TCRdb on the multiplex PCR reads, gives a single entry per CDR3 protein. Of about 420,000 distinct CDR3 sequences in the sample, about 13% were seen once.

This chain uses TRBV30 with TRBJ2-7; 9 positions match TRBD2. The TCR sequence derives from a woman aged 18-29 years with Graves' hyperthyroidism. The sequencing input was blood. CDR3 nucleotide sequence: TGTGCCTGGAGTGGACTAGCGGTAAGCCACGAGCAGTACTTC. The encoded protein is CAWSGLAVSHEQYF.